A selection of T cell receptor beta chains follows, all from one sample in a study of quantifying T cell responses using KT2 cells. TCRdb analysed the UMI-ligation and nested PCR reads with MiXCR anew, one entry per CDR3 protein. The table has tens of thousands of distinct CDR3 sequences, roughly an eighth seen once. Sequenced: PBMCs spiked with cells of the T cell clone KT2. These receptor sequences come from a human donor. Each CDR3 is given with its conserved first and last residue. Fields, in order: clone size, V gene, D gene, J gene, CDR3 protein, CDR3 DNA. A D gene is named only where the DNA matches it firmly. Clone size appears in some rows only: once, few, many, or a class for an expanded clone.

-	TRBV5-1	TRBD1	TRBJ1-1	CASSLAAGGIGSEAFF	TGCGCCAGCAGCTTGGCGGCAGGGGGAATTGGTTCTGAAGCTTTCTTT
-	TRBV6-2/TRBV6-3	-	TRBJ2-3	CASSYSWRPEVTQYF	TGTGCCAGCAGTTACTCGTGGCGGCCCGAGGTTACGCAGTATTTT
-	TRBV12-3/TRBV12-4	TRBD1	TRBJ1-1	CASSADRATEAFF	TGTGCCAGCAGTGCCGACAGGGCAACTGAAGCTTTCTTT
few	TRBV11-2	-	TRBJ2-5	CASSQDYHPQETQYF	TGTGCCAGCAGCCAGGACTACCACCCCCAAGAGACCCAGTACTTC
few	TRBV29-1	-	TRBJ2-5	CSSCQGLQETQYF	TGCAGCTCGTGCCAGGGATTACAAGAGACCCAGTACTTC
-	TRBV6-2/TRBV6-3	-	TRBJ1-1	CASNLQGNTEAFF	TGTGCCAGCAATTTACAGGGGAACACTGAAGCTTTCTTT
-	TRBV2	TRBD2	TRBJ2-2	CASSLAGGRAGELFF	TGTGCCAGCAGTCTAGCGGGAGGAAGAGCCGGGGAGCTGTTTTTT
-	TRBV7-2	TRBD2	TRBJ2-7	CASSFGGRIYEQYF	TGTGCCAGCAGCTTCGGCGGGAGGATCTACGAGCAGTACTTC
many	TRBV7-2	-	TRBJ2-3	CASSLDGGKDTQYF	TGTGCCAGCAGCTTAGATGGGGGGAAAGATACGCAGTATTTT
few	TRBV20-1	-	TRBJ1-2	CSASKGTGYGYTF	TGCAGTGCAAGCAAGGGTACCGGCTATGGCTACACCTTC
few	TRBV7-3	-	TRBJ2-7	CASSLLESYEQYF	TGTGCCAGCAGCCTACTAGAATCCTACGAGCAGTACTTC
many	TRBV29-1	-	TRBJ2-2	CSALHPANTGELFF	TGCAGCGCCTTGCACCCCGCGAACACCGGGGAGCTGTTTTTT
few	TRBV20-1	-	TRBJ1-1	CSAVSRDLKFAFF	TGCAGTGCTGTTAGCCGGGATCTGAAGTTCGCTTTCTTT
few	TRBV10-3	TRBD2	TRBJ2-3	CAISWTSGRDTDTQYF	TGTGCCATCAGTTGGACTAGCGGGAGGGACACAGATACGCAGTATTTT
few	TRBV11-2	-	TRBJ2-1	CASSLAGANNEQFF	TGTGCCAGCAGCTTAGCGGGGGCCAACAATGAGCAGTTCTTC